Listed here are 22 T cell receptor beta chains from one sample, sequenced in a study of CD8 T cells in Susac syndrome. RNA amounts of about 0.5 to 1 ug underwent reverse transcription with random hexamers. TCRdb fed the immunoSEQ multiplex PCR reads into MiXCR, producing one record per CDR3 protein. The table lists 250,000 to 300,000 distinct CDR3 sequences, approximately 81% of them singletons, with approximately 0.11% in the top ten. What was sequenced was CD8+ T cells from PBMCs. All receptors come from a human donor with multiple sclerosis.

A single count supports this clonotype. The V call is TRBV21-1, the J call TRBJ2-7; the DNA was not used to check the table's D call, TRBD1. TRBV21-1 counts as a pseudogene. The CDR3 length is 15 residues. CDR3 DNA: TGTGCCAGCACCACGGGGACCGCTAGCTCCTACGAGCAGTACTTC. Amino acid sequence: CASTTGTASSYEQYF.

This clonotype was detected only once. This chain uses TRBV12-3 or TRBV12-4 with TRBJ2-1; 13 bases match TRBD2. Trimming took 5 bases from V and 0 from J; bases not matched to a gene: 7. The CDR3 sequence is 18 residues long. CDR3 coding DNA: TGTGCCAGCAGTCCACTAGCGGGAGGGCTGGGCTCCTACAATGAGCAGTTCTTC. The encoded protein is CASSPLAGGLGSYNEQFF.

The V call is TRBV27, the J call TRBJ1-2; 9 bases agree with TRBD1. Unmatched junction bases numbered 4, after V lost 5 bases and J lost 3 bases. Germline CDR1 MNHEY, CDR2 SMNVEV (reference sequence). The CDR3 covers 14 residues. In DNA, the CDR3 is TGTGCCAGCAGTCGGGGACAGGGCTACTATGGCTACACCTTC. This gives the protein CASSRGQGYYGYTF.

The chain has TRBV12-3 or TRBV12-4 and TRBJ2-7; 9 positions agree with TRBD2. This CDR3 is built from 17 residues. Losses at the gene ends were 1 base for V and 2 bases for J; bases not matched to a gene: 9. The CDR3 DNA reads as TGTGCCAGCAGTTTAGAGGTTAGCGGGAGATTGGCCTACGAGCAGTACTTC. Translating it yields CASSLEVSGRLAYEQYF.

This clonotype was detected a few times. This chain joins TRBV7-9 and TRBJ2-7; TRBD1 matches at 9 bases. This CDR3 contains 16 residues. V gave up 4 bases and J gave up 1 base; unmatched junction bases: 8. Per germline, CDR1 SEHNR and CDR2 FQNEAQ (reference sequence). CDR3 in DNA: TGTGCCAGCAGCTCCCCGTCCGGACAGGGGTCCTACGAGCAGTACTTC. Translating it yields CASSSPSGQGSYEQYF.

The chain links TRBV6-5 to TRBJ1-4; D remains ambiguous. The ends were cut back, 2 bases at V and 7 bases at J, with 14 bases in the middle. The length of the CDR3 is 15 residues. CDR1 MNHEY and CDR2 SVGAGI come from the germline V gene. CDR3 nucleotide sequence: TGTGCCAGCAGTTACGGGCCAGATCGACTTGAAAAACTGTTTTTT. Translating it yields CASSYGPDRLEKLFF.

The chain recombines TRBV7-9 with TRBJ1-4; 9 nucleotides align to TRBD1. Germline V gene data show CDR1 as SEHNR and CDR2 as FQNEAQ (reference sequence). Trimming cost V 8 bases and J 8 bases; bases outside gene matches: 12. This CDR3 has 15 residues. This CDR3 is CASDLSGTGLEKLFF. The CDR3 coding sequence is TGTGCCAGCGACTTGTCCGGGACAGGGCTAGAAAAACTGTTTTTT.

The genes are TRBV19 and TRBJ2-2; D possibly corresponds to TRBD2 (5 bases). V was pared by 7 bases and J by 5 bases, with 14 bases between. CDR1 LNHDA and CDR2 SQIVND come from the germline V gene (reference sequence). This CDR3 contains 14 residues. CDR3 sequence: CASTTKRETGELFF. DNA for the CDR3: TGTGCCAGTACGACTAAGCGAGAAACCGGGGAGCTGTTTTTT.

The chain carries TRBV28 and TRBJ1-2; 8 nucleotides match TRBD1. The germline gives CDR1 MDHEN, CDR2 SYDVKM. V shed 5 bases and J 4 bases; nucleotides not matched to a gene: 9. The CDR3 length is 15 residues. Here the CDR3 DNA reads TGTGCCAGCAGTCGTACAGGGGGGAGGTTCTATGGCTACACCTTC. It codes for CASSRTGGRFYGYTF.

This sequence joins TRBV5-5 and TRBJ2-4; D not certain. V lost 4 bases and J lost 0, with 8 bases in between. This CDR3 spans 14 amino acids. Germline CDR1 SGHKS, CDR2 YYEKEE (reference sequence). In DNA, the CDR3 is TGTGCCAGCAGCGCCCTTCTAGCCAAAAACATTCAGTACTTC. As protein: CASSALLAKNIQYF.

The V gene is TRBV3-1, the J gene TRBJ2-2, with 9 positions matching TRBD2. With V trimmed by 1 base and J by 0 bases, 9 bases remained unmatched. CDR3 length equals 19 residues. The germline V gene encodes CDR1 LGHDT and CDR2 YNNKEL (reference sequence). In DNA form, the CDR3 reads TGTGCCAGCAGCCAAGTGGTTGCGGGAGGGACGACGAACACCGGGGAGCTGTTTTTT. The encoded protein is CASSQVVAGGTTNTGELFF.

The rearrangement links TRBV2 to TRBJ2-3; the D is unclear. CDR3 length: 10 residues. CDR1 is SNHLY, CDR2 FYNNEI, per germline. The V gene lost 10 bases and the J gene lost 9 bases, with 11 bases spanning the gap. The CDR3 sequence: CATVSTTQYF. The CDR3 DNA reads TGTGCCACCGTTTCCACGACGCAGTATTTT.

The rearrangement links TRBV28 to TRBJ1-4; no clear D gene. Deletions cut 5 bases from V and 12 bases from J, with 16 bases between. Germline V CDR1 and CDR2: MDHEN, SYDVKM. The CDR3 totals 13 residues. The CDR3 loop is CASSPLLFGELFF. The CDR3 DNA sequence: TGTGCCAGCAGTCCGCTACTTTTTGGGGAACTGTTTTTT.

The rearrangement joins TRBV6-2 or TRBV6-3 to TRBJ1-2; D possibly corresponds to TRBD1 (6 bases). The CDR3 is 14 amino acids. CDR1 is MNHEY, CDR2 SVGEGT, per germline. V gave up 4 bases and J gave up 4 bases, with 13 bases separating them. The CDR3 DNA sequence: TGTGCCAGCAGTTGGGTCCCGGGGGCCTATGGCTACACCTTC. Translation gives CASSWVPGAYGYTF.

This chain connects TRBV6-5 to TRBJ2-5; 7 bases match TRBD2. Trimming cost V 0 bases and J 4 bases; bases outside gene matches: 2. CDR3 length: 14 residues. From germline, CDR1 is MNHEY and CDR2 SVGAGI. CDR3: CASSYSGGGETQYF. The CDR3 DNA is TGTGCCAGCAGTTACTCTGGGGGGGGAGAGACCCAGTACTTC.

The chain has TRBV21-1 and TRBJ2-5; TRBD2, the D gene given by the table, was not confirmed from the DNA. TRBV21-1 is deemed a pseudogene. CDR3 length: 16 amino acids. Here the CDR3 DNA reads TGTGCCAGCAGCAAATCCGAGCGGGAGCCTCAAGAGACCCAGTACTTC. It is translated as CASSKSEREPQETQYF.

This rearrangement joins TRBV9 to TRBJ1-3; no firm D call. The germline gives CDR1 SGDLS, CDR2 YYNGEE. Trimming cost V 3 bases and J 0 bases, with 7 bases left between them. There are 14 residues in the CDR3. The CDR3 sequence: CASSELSSGNTIYF. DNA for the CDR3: TGTGCCAGCAGCGAACTGAGCTCTGGAAACACCATATATTTT.

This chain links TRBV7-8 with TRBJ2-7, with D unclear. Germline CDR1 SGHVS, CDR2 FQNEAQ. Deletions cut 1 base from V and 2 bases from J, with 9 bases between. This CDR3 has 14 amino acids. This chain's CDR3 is CASSLESLPYEQYF. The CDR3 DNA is TGTGCCAGCAGCTTAGAAAGCCTCCCCTACGAGCAGTACTTC. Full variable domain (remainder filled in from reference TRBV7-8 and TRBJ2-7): GAGVSQSPRYKVAKRGQDVALRCDPISGHVSLFWYQQALGQGPEFLTYFQNEAQLDKSGLPSDRFFAERPEGSVSTLKIQRTQQEDSAVYLCASSLESLPYEQYFGPGTRLTVT.

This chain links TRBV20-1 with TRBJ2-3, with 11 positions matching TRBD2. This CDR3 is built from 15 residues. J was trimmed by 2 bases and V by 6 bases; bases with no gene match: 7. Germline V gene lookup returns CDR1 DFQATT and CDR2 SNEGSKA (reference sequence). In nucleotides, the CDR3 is TGCAGTGCAAGACCGGGACTAGCGGTCACAGATACGCAGTATTTT. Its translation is CSARPGLAVTDTQYF.

The CDR3 is CASFFNGEQYF. The CDR3 bases are TGTGCCAGCTTCTTTAACGGAGAGCAGTACTTC. The chain links TRBV2 to TRBJ2-7; unclear D gene. Germline CDR1 reads SNHLY; CDR2 reads FYNNEI. This CDR3 spans 11 amino acids. The V end lost 8 bases, the J end lost 7 bases, and 12 bases lay between the germline ends. Combining the CDR3 with reference TRBV2 and TRBJ2-7 gives the whole variable domain EPEVTQTPSHQVTQMGQEVILRCVPISNHLYFYWYRQILGQKVEFLVSFYNNEISEKSEIFDDQFSVERPDGSNFTLKIRSTKLEDSAMYFCASFFNGEQYFGPGTRLTVT.

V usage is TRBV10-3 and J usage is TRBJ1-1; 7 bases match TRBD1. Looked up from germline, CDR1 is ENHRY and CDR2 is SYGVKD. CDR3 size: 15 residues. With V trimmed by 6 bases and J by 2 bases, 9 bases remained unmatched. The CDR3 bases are TGTGCCATCAGCCCCCACAGGGGTCGTAACACTGAAGCTTTCTTT. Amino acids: CAISPHRGRNTEAFF.

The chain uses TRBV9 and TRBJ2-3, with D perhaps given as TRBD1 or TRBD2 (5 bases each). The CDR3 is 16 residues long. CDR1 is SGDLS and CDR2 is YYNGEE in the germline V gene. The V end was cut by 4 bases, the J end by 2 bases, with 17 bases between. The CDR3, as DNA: TGTGCCAGCAGCCCCCAGGGACGCGGGTACACAGATACGCAGTATTTT. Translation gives CASSPQGRGYTDTQYF.